A selection of T cell receptor beta chains follows, all from one sample in a study of T cell responses to AZD1222 COVID-19 vaccine. Measured with immunoSEQ multiplex PCR; TCRdb has only the in-frame clones, and not every one. The sample consists of around 95,000 clones, roughly 86% of them appearing once. Here the sequenced sample was peripheral blood, taken on day 0 of MenACWY control vaccination. Every receptor here comes from an adult in good health. Each CDR3 is given with its conserved first and last residue. The D gene is left open where the match is weak. The size entry is marked missing in some rows and otherwise reads once, few, many or a size class.

D gene	V gene	clone size	J gene	CDR3 length	CDR3 protein	CDR3 DNA
-	TRBV28	-	TRBJ2-7	19	CASSVTRDRVSSGPYEQYF	TGTGCCAGCAGTGTAACCCGGGACAGGGTGTCTAGCGGGCCCTACGAGCAGTACTTC
TRBD1	TRBV10-3	-	TRBJ1-1	15	CAIRPGGRGNTEAFF	TGTGCCATCCGGCCAGGGGGCCGTGGGAACACTGAAGCTTTCTTT
-	TRBV4-2	once	TRBJ1-1	14	CASSQEMRGVEAFF	TGTGCCAGCAGCCAAGAGATGCGGGGGGTTGAAGCTTTCTTT
-	TRBV7-9	-	TRBJ1-4	15	CASSLLGLANEKLFF	TGTGCCAGCAGCCTCCTGGGGCTGGCTAATGAAAAACTGTTTTTT
-	TRBV19	-	TRBJ1-2	12	CASSSPEGGYTF	TGTGCCAGTAGTTCCCCGGAAGGAGGCTACACCTTC
-	TRBV10-2	-	TRBJ1-1	13	CASRDPMNTEAFF	TGCGCCAGCCGGGACCCCATGAACACTGAAGCTTTCTTT
TRBD2	TRBV13	-	TRBJ2-2	18	CASSLDPLAGANTGELFF	TGTGCCAGCAGCTTAGACCCCCTTGCGGGGGCGAACACCGGGGAGCTGTTTTTT
-	TRBV3-1/TRBV3-2	-	TRBJ2-5	15	CASSQDLVQPRTQYF	TGTGCCAGCAGCCAAGATTTGGTACAGCCACGGACCCAGTACTTC
-	TRBV9	-	TRBJ1-2	13	CASSVAGIYGYTF	TGTGCCAGCAGCGTAGCTGGGATCTATGGCTACACCTTC
-	TRBV11-2	-	TRBJ1-1	15	CASSLDPSLFTEAFF	TGTGCCAGCAGCTTAGATCCCTCTCTCTTCACTGAAGCTTTCTTT
TRBD2	TRBV6-2/TRBV6-3	-	TRBJ2-1	15	CASSGPTSGYNEQFF	TGTGCCAGCAGTGGTCCGACTAGCGGATACAATGAGCAGTTCTTC
-	TRBV10-2	few	TRBJ1-1	12	CASSEAEGTAFF	TGCGCCAGCAGCGAGGCTGAGGGCACGGCTTTCTTT
TRBD2	TRBV20-1	once	TRBJ2-6	17	CSAGGTSGIPGANVLTF	TGCAGTGCTGGTGGGACTAGCGGGATCCCCGGGGCCAACGTCCTGACTTTC
TRBD2	TRBV7-2	-	TRBJ2-7	15	CASSSSGGASYEQYF	TGTGCCAGCAGCTCGAGCGGGGGGGCGTCCTACGAGCAGTACTTC
TRBD1	TRBV6-5	-	TRBJ1-4	14	CASGEGQGVQKLFF	TGTGCCAGCGGGGAGGGGCAGGGGGTTCAAAAACTGTTTTTT
-	TRBV5-1	-	TRBJ2-1	18	CASSLNSVALYSYNEQFF	TGCGCCAGCAGCTTGAATTCGGTAGCCCTCTATAGTTACAATGAGCAGTTCTTC
-	TRBV5-1	-	TRBJ2-2	16	CASSPAPQRNTGELFF	TGCGCCAGCAGCCCCGCCCCTCAGAGGAACACCGGGGAGCTGTTTTTT
-	TRBV4-1	-	TRBJ1-1	16	CASSQSGGAGGPEAFF	TGCGCCAGCAGCCAGAGCGGGGGGGCCGGGGGGCCTGAAGCTTTCTTT
TRBD2	TRBV7-2	-	TRBJ2-1	15	CASSLVLAGVNEQFF	TGTGCCAGCAGCTTAGTCCTAGCGGGAGTAAATGAGCAGTTCTTC
-	TRBV5-8	-	TRBJ2-3	15	CASSPRRAGTDTQYF	TGTGCCAGCAGCCCCCGCCGGGCAGGCACAGATACGCAGTATTTT
TRBD2	TRBV10-3	-	TRBJ2-3	17	CAISESTPTSGVDTQYF	TGTGCCATCAGTGAGTCGACTCCGACTAGCGGGGTAGATACGCAGTATTTT
-	TRBV7-2	-	TRBJ2-3	14	CASSLGIGADTQYF	TGTGCCAGCAGCTTGGGAATCGGTGCAGATACGCAGTATTTT
TRBD2	TRBV2	-	TRBJ2-2	16	CASSLGLAGAVGELFF	TGTGCCAGCTCCCTTGGGCTAGCGGGAGCGGTCGGGGAGCTGTTTTTT
-	TRBV6-2/TRBV6-3	-	TRBJ2-4	14	CASSYGGTKNIQYF	TGTGCCAGCAGTTACGGGGGGACCAAAAACATTCAGTACTTC
-	TRBV19	-	TRBJ2-3	16	CASSSIGQVSTDTQYF	TGTGCCAGTAGTAGTATTGGCCAGGTCAGCACAGATACGCAGTATTTT
TRBD2	TRBV3-1/TRBV3-2	-	TRBJ2-2	15	CASSRVGRAAGELFF	TGTGCCAGCAGCCGGGTCGGGAGGGCCGCCGGGGAGCTGTTTTTT
TRBD1	TRBV28	-	TRBJ1-6	18	CASSTLDRGLGYNSPLHF	TGTGCCAGCAGTACACTTGACAGGGGTCTAGGCTATAATTCACCCCTCCACTTT
-	TRBV3-1/TRBV3-2	-	TRBJ1-1	12	CASSQGTTEAFF	TGTGCCAGCAGCCAGGGCACCACTGAAGCTTTCTTT
-	TRBV9	-	TRBJ2-7	11	CASSRGREQYF	TGTGCCAGCAGCCGCGGCCGCGAGCAGTACTTC
-	TRBV28	-	TRBJ1-5	15	CASKGRGEPNQPQHF	TGTGCCAGCAAGGGTAGGGGCGAGCCTAATCAGCCCCAGCATTTT
-	TRBV24-1	medium-sized	TRBJ1-5	11	CASGAFQPQHF	TGTGCCTCCGGCGCGTTTCAGCCCCAGCATTTT
TRBD2	TRBV9	-	TRBJ2-3	17	CASSLAGTSGSTDTQYF	TGTGCCAGCAGCCTTGCTGGGACTAGCGGAAGCACAGATACGCAGTATTTT
-	TRBV7-6	-	TRBJ2-7	14	CASSPRGAPYEQYF	TGTGCCAGCAGCCCCCGGGGAGCCCCCTACGAGCAGTACTTC
-	TRBV28	-	TRBJ1-4	15	CASSSSGEGNEKLFF	TGTGCCAGCAGTTCCTCAGGGGAAGGGAATGAAAAACTGTTTTTT
TRBD2	TRBV3-1/TRBV3-2	-	TRBJ2-7	15	CASSPRTSGSYEQYF	TGTGCCAGCAGCCCTCGGACTAGCGGGAGTTACGAGCAGTACTTC
-	TRBV7-3	-	TRBJ2-5	15	CASSLNSIEGETQYF	TGTGCCAGCAGCTTAAACAGCATCGAGGGAGAGACCCAGTACTTC
-	TRBV25-1	-	TRBJ2-3	15	CASSDLAGDTDTQYF	TGTGCCAGCAGTGATCTGGCAGGGGACACAGATACGCAGTATTTT
-	TRBV7-2	-	TRBJ2-4	15	CASSRDTLAKNIQYF	TGTGCCAGCAGCAGGGACACCTTAGCCAAAAACATTCAGTACTTC
-	TRBV30	-	TRBJ1-3	15	CAWSPGAASGNTIYF	TGTGCCTGGAGCCCCGGGGCCGCCTCTGGAAACACCATATATTTT
TRBD2	TRBV4-1	-	TRBJ2-5	17	CASSLWTSGSDQETQYF	TGCGCCAGCAGCCTTTGGACTAGCGGGAGTGATCAAGAGACCCAGTACTTC
-	TRBV5-5	-	TRBJ2-7	16	CASSSGRQLNSYEQYF	TGTGCCAGCAGCTCCGGCCGGCAGCTTAACTCCTACGAGCAGTACTTC
-	TRBV5-4	-	TRBJ1-2	14	CASSLVQGTYGYTF	TGTGCCAGCAGCTTGGTCCAGGGTACCTATGGCTACACCTTC
-	TRBV29-1	-	TRBJ2-7	11	CSVERAYEQYF	TGCAGCGTTGAGAGGGCTTACGAGCAGTACTTC
TRBD1	TRBV7-9	-	TRBJ2-3	14	CASSWTGDADTQYF	TGTGCCAGCAGCTGGACAGGCGATGCAGATACGCAGTATTTT
-	TRBV6-5	-	TRBJ1-2	12	CASRQTLYGYTF	TGTGCCAGCAGGCAGACTCTCTATGGCTACACCTTC
TRBD1	TRBV19	-	TRBJ1-1	14	CASSLAGGGTEAFF	TGTGCCAGTAGCCTTGCAGGGGGAGGGACTGAAGCTTTCTTT
-	TRBV6-5	once	TRBJ1-4	13	CASSQLSREKLFF	TGTGCCAGCAGTCAACTTTCACGGGAAAAACTGTTTTTT
TRBD2	TRBV20-1	-	TRBJ2-2	15	CSASPGLANTGELFF	TGCAGTGCTAGTCCGGGACTAGCCAACACCGGGGAGCTGTTTTTT
-	TRBV21-1	-	TRBJ2-7	15	CASSKAYSSSGEQYF	TGTGCCAGCAGCAAAGCCTACTCTTCTTCCGGCGAGCAGTACTTC
-	TRBV10-3	-	TRBJ2-3	14	CATGGETSTDTQYF	TGTGCCACTGGAGGGGAGACTAGCACAGATACGCAGTATTTT
-	TRBV5-1	-	TRBJ2-5	11	CASSLQETQYF	TGCGCCAGCAGCCTCCAAGAGACCCAGTACTTC
-	TRBV5-4	-	TRBJ1-5	16	CASSFGGRLSDQPQHF	TGTGCCAGCAGCTTTGGGGGGCGACTTTCGGATCAGCCCCAGCATTTT
-	TRBV10-3	-	TRBJ1-1	13	CAISGLSGTEAFF	TGTGCCATCAGTGGCCTCAGCGGCACTGAAGCTTTCTTT
TRBD1	TRBV7-9	-	TRBJ1-2	16	CASSLSPGGASGGYTF	TGTGCCAGCAGCTTATCTCCAGGGGGCGCTTCCGGTGGCTACACCTTC
-	TRBV27	once	TRBJ1-2	15	CASSFLGVGTYGYTF	TGTGCCAGCAGTTTTTTGGGGGTCGGGACCTATGGCTACACCTTC
TRBD1	TRBV18	few	TRBJ1-1	14	CASSYGQGASEAFF	TGTGCCAGCTCATACGGACAGGGGGCGTCTGAAGCTTTCTTT
-	TRBV20-1	-	TRBJ1-2	10	CSAWDYGYTF	TGCAGTGCTTGGGACTATGGCTACACCTTC
-	TRBV5-3	-	TRBJ2-1	13	CARSPQGYNEQFF	TGTGCCAGAAGCCCACAGGGATACAATGAGCAGTTCTTC